This T cell receptor (beta chain) stems from a study of T cell repertoires in cytomegalovirus infection. Study-wide background: It was the public TCR beta signatures that indicated both CMV infection and matching HLA type.

The ends lost 5 bases at V and 6 bases at J; junction bases unmatched: 15. From germline, CDR1 is SGHTA and CDR2 FQGNSA. The CDR3 totals 17 residues. General study points: Frequencies of public TCR beta families were cumulated, and this identified carriers of CMV plus the relevant HLA. CMV-specific TCR beta clonotypes restricted by HLA-C were the ones dominating the ex vivo response.

TCRdb re-derived calls from the reads in MiXCR, one entry per CDR3 protein. The top ten hold more than 15% of the sample, which has more than 140,000 distinct CDR3 sequences, roughly 6% seen once. A remark on this clonotype: The antigen remains undetermined.

The V gene is TRBV7-2, the J gene TRBJ2-3, with TRBD2 matching 9 bases. This TCR was recovered from a human donor in good health (CMV status not recorded). Some clones in this sample may be carry-over from other donors' samples. Sequencing used PBMCs. The CDR3 nucleotides read TGTGCCAGCAGCCCACCCGAGCAGCGGGGGGTCCGGGATACGCAGTATTTT. Translated: CASSPPEQRGVRDTQYF.